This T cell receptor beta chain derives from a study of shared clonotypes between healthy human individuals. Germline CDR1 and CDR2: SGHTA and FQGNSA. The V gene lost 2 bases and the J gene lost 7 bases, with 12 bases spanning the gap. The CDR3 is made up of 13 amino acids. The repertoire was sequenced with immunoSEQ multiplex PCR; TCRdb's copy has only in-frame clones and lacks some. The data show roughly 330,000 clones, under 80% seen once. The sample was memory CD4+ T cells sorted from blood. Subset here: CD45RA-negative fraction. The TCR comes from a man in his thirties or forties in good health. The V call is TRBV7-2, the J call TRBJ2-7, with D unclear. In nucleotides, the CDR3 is TGTGCCAGCAGCTTACATGTCTCTAGGGAGCAGTACTTC. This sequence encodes CASSLHVSREQYF.